This T cell receptor beta chain comes out of a study of a mutant IDH1 vaccine in newly diagnosed glioma (dated by TCRdb to the early 2020s). About the investigation overall: Patients received eight vaccinations in weeks 1, 3, 5, 7, 11, 15, 19 and 23, corresponding to visits V03 through V10. In the chemotherapy-containing groups, vaccination started alongside temozolomide cycles, whereas in patients who had radiotherapy alone it started 4-6 weeks after radiotherapy. Of the approximately 30 treated patients, approximately 62% were male and approximately 40% were female, and the mean age was roughly 38 years. Before enrollment, patients had received standard therapy of radiotherapy alone, temozolomide alone, or radiochemotherapy with temozolomide; most received the combination. Peripheral blood samples were drawn at six visits, namely V03 (baseline), V05, V07, V10, V12 and V13. For exploratory analyses, longitudinal TCRB deep sequencing was carried out in roughly 23 treated patients wherever samples were available.

What the work shows at the level of the full study, not this receptor alone: Pseudoprogression seemed to be unrelated to changes in the top peripheral T cell clonotypes found by TCRB sequencing. Across multiple MHC alleles, vaccine-induced immune responses were seen in just over 90% of patients. Selection of PBMC samples for TCRB deep sequencing was based on availability. It was noted by the authors that analyses of patient blood samples could not be reproduced owing to sample limitations.

On this clone: Its antigen is unknown. No qualities accompany the bases; no much larger clone lies one base away.

At the junction V is shortened by 6 bases and J by 4 bases, with 18 bases in between. CDR1 MNHEY and CDR2 SMNVEV are derived from the germline V gene (reference sequence). Counted from cysteine to phenylalanine, this CDR3 has 15 amino acids. The kept DNA is CDR3 alone, 45 bases in frame from the first base. The library was generated by the immunoSEQ multiplex PCR assay. The hsTCRB Kit was used according to the manufacturer's protocol to amplify rearranged TCR beta chain sequences. TCRB libraries were sequenced on an Illumina MiSeq. Per the source publication's procedure: The kit vendor's proprietary platform handled demultiplexing, trimming and gene mapping. Here the immuneACCESS table is served through TCRdb, limited to in-frame sequences with V and J called. Missing clones are a known gap in these copies; in checked studies unresolved V genes cover under half, and the rest lacks a known reason. The V and J calls and clone size are taken from that table; D and trimming were inferred from the DNA. This sample is represented by tens of thousands of clones; 79% of them were singletons. 8% of the sample comes from the top ten.

Taken with the paper, the label for time point translates to: week 11, during vaccination. Each vaccine dose, consisting of 300 ug of a 20-mer mutant IDH1 peptide in Montanide, was administered subcutaneously with topical imiquimod. Newly diagnosed WHO grade 3 or 4 IDH1-mutant astrocytomas showing loss of nuclear ATRX were present in the donors. The samples were drawn from NOA16, a multicentre, single-arm, open-label phase I trial in Germany that tested a mutant IDH1 peptide vaccine in humans for the first time. Genomic DNA for TCRB sequencing was extracted from EDTA blood using the DNeasy Blood and Tissue Kit.

This sequence originates from a man aged 40-49 years with glioma. Source: PBMCs, taken from a glioma patient whose treatment included an IDH1 peptide vaccine. The chain links TRBV27 with TRBJ2-5; there is no confident call for the D gene. The DNA sequence follows: TGTGCCAGCAGCATTAACACCGACCGGAGAGAGACCCAGTACTTC. Its protein is CASSINTDRRETQYF.